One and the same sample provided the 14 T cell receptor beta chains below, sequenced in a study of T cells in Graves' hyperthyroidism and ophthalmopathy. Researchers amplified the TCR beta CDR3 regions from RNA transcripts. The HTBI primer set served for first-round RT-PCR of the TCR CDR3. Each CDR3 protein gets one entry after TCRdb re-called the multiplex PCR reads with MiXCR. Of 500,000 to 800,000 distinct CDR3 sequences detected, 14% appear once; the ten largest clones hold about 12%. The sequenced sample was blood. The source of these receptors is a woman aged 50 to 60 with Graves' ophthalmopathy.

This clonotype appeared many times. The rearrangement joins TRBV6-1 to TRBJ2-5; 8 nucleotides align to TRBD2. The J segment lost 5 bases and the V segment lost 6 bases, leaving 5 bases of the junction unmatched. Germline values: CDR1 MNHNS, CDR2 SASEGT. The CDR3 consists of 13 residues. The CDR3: CASRVGLVETQYF. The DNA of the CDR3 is TGTGCCAGCAGGGTGGGACTAGTGGAGACCCAGTACTTC.

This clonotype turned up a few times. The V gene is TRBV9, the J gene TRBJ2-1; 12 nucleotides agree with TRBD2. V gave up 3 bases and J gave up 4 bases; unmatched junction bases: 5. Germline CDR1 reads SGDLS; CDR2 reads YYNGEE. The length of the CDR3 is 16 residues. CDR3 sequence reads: CASSAKGLAGYNEQFF. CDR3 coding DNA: TGTGCCAGCAGCGCGAAAGGACTAGCGGGATACAATGAGCAGTTCTTC.

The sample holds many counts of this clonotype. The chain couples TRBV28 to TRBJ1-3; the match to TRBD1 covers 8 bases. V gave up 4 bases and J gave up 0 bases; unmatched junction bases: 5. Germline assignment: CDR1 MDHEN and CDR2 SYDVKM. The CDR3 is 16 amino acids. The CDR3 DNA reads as TGTGCCAGCAGTTCGCCCGGACAGGGCTCTGGAAACACCATATATTTT. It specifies CASSSPGQGSGNTIYF. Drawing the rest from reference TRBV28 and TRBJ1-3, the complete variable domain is DVKVTQSSRYLVKRTGEKVFLECVQDMDHENMFWYRQDPGLGLRLIYFSYDVKMKEKGDIPEGYSVSREKKERFSLILESASTNQTSMYLCASSSPGQGSGNTIYFGEGSWLTVV.

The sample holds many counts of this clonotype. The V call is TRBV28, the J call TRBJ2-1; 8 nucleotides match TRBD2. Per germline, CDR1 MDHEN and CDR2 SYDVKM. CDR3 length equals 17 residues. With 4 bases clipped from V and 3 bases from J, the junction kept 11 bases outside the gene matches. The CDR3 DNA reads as TGTGCCAGCAGTTCCCCGCCCTGGACTAGCCTCTACAATGAGCAGTTCTTC. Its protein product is CASSSPPWTSLYNEQFF.

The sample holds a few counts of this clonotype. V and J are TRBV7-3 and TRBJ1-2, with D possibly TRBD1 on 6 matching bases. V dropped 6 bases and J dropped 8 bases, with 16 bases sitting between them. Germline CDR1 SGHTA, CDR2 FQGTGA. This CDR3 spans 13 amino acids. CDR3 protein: CASSLGGRKGYTF. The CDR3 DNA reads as TGTGCCAGCAGTTTGGGGGGGCGGAAAGGCTACACCTTC.

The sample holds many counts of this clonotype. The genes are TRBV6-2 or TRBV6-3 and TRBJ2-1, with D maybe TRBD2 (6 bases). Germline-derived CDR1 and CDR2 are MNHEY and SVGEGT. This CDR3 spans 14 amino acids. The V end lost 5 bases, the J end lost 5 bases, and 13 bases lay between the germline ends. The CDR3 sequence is CASSRLTRNNEQFF. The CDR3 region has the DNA TGTGCCAGCAGTCGCTTGACTAGAAACAATGAGCAGTTCTTC.

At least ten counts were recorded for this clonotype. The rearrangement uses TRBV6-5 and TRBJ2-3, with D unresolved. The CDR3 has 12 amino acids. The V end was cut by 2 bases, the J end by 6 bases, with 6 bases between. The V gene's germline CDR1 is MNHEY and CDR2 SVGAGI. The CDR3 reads CASSYVGDTQYF. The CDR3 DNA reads TGTGCCAGCAGTTACGTAGGGGATACGCAGTATTTT.

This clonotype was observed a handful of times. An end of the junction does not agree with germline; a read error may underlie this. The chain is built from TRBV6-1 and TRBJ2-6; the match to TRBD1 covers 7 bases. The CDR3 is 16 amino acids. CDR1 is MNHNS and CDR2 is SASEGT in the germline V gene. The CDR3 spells CLTRDSYHSGANVLTF. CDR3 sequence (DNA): TGCCTTACTCGGGACAGCTACCACTCTGGGGCCAACGTCCTGACTTTC.

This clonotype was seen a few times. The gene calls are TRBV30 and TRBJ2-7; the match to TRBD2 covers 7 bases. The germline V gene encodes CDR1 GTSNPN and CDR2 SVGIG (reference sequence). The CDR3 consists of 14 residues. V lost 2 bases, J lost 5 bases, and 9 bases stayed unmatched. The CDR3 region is CAWSWAGALDEQYF. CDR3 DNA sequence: TGTGCCTGGAGTTGGGCGGGAGCACTCGACGAGCAGTACTTC.

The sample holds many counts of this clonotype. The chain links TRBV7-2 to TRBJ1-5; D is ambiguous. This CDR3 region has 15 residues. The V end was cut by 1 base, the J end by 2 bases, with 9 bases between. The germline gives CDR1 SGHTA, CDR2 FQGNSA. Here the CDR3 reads CASSLGGMGNQPQHF. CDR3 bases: TGTGCCAGCAGCTTAGGTGGTATGGGCAATCAGCCCCAGCATTTT.

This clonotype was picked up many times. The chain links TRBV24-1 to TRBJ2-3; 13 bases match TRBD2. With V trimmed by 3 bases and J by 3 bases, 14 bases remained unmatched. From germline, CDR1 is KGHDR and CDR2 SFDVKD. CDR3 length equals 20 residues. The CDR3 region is CATSDPGLAGVGGWTDTQYF. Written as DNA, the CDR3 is TGTGCCACCAGTGATCCAGGACTAGCGGGAGTAGGTGGATGGACAGATACGCAGTATTTT.

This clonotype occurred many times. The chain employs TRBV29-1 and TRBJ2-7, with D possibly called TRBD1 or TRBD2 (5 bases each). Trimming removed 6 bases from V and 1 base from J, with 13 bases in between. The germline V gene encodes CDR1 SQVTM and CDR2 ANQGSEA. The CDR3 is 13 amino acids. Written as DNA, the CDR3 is TGCAGCGTGGCCTCGGGACGGTCCTACGAGCAGTACTTC. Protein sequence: CSVASGRSYEQYF.

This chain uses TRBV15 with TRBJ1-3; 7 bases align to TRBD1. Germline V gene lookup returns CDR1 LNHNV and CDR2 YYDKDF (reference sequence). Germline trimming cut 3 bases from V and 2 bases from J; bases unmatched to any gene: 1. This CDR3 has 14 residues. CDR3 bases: TGTGCCACCAGCAGCACAGGGGCTGGAAACACCATATATTTT. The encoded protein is CATSSTGAGNTIYF.

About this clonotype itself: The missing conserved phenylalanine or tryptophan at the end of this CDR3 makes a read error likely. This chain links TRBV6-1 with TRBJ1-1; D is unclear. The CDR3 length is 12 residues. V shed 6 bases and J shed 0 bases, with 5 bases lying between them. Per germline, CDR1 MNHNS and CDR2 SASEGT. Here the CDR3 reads CASSSVNTEAFL. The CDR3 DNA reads TGTGCCAGCAGCTCGGTGAACACTGAAGCTTTCCTT.